This TCR beta chain was found in a study of PD-L1 blockade in urothelial cancer (dated by TCRdb to between 2016 and 2019). Some background on the complete study: Therapy was started at some point between 2013 and 2015 for all patients, and atezolizumab 1,200 mg was administered intravenously every 3 weeks. About 90% of the roughly 29 patients were males with bladder-origin urothelial cancer, and about 65% of the roughly 30 reported a prior smoking history. TCR sequencing covered pretreatment tumor samples and matched, serially collected peripheral blood taken before and after atezolizumab treatment. In the same patients who had TCR sequencing, pretreatment tumors also underwent whole exome sequencing and RNA sequencing. Roughly nine patients achieved durable clinical benefit and some 21 did not. Pretreatment blood TCR-seq was available for nearly 30 patients, at least one posttreatment blood collection was obtained for approximately 24 patients, and tumor TCR-seq was available for approximately 24 patients. Blood samples gave a median of around 130,000 T cells and approximately 80,000 unique TCRs, with a median clonality of approximately 0.08. Durable clinical benefit was defined as progression-free survival longer than 6 months, and TCR features were also tested against progression-free and overall survival. Blood samples were analyzed 3 weeks after the start of treatment (second dose) and 6 weeks after the start of treatment. The study was an exploratory multi-omic analysis of somatic, immune and clinical correlates of response to PD-L1 blockade with atezolizumab in urothelial cancer. Patients had an ECOG performance status of 0 or 1 and had received between 0 and 3 prior chemotherapy regimens. Points the paper makes about the study in general: Patients with durable benefit showed greater expansion of tumor-associated TCR clones in peripheral blood 3 weeks after starting treatment (n of about 22, p = 0.022). Because the sample size was small (n ≈ 31) and many of the analyses were exploratory, the results are meant to be hypothesis-generating. Improved progression-free and overall survival was found to be associated with pretreatment peripheral blood TCR clonality below the median.

Synthetic TCR analog templates were spiked into each PCR so that absolute template abundance could be estimated from read counts. TCRbeta CDR3 regions were amplified from genomic DNA with bias-controlled V and J gene primers using the immunoSEQ assay. Sequencing of rearranged TCRbeta segments was performed at approximately 20X coverage. Per the source publication's procedure: Sequencing errors were corrected by clustering, and CDR3s were annotated against IMGT so that V, D and J genes could be assigned. Downstream analyses used only productive TCRbeta rearrangements, leaving out any out-of-frame or stop-codon sequences. Clonality was calculated as one minus the Shannon entropy normalized by the log of the number of unique productive sequences. Clones differing between time points or between blood and tumor were identified by Fisher's exact test with Benjamini-Hochberg correction at adjusted p below 0.01. The immuneACCESS repertoire file appears here via TCRdb, limited to in-frame rearrangements. These files lack a portion of the clones; in checked studies, under half of the deficit traces to unresolved V genes, and the cause of the others is not known. V and J calls and clone size follow that table, whereas D and trimming were derived from the DNA. The table for this sample lists approximately 100,000 clones; 70% to 85% of them were counted only once. The biggest ten clones account for about 2.4% of the sample.

A cohort of more than 25 patients with locally advanced or metastatic urothelial carcinoma, treated at Memorial Sloan Kettering on a trial protocol, was included. Peripheral blood mononuclear cells were collected pretreatment and during treatment, with between 1 and 8 total time points per patient. The Qiagen DNeasy Blood extraction kit was used to purify genomic DNA from total PBMCs and tumor samples. PBMCs were collected pretreatment and during treatment, and were isolated and stored as previously described. The germline V gene sets CDR1 to MNHEY and CDR2 to SVGAGI. Inclusive of the bounding cysteine and phenylalanine, the CDR3 is 14 residues long. Of the read, only the CDR3 DNA is kept; its 42 bases are in frame from base 1. For this chain, trimming is 6 bases at the V end and 5 bases at the J end, and the number of junction bases without a gene match is 9. Comment on this clone: It lacks a known antigen. Base-call qualities are not available, and no considerably larger clone is one nucleotide away.

Here the chain combines TRBV6-5 and TRBJ2-5; TRBD2 fits 7 bases in the junction. This clonotype originated in a man aged 50 to 59 with urothelial cancer. The sequenced sample was PBMCs, obtained around atezolizumab (anti-PD-L1) treatment. The CDR3 amino acid sequence is: CASRAGLRRETQYF. The DNA reads as follows: TGTGCCAGCAGAGCGGGACTACGTCGGGAGACCCAGTACTTC.